The rows below give T cell receptor beta chains drawn from one sample of a study of human T cells and chemical hapten exposure. One entry per CDR3 protein results from TCRdb running MiXCR on the RACE reads. Of tens of thousands of distinct CDR3 sequences detected, approximately 12% appear once; the ten largest clones hold approximately 4.6%. The sample was whole blood, taken in connection with sensitization to the hapten diphenylcyclopropenone (DPC). The source of these receptors is a woman aged 50 to 60 with alopecia areata. Some clones in this sample may be carry-over from other donors' samples. Both conserved end residues are part of each CDR3. Each record gives: D gene, J gene, clone size, V gene, CDR3 DNA, CDR3 protein. The D gene is left open where the match is weak. Clone size, where shown, is once, few, many, or a class for clones that have expanded.

>TRBD2|TRBJ2-1|many|TRBV20-1
TGCAGTGCCCCGCCTAGCGGGAGTTACAGTGAGCAGTTCTTC
CSAPPSGSYSEQFF
>-|TRBJ1-2|many|TRBV7-9
TGTGCCAGCAGCTTAATAGCTCAGGGGAACGGCTACACCTTC
CASSLIAQGNGYTF
>TRBD1|TRBJ1-2|many|TRBV29-1
TGCAGCGTTGAGGAGACAGGGTCTTTCTATGGCTACACCTTC
CSVEETGSFYGYTF
>-|TRBJ1-1|many|TRBV29-1
TGCAGCGTTGAGTTGCCGGGACCTGAAGCTTTCTTT
CSVELPGPEAFF
>-|TRBJ2-2|few|TRBV24-1
TGTGCCACCACTGTTGGCGGCACCGGGGAGCTGTTTTTT
CATTVGGTGELFF
>-|TRBJ1-2|many|TRBV18
TGTGCCAGCTCACCGTACAGGGATAACTATGGCTACACCTTC
CASSPYRDNYGYTF
>-|TRBJ2-7|-|TRBV30
TGTGCCTGGAGCCCCGGGACCTTCTACGAGCAGTACTTC
CAWSPGTFYEQYF
>-|TRBJ2-4|few|TRBV7-9
TGTGCCAGCAGCTCTCGGTCGCAGGTTCAAGCCAAAAACATTCAGTACTTC
CASSSRSQVQAKNIQYF
>TRBD2|TRBJ2-7|-|TRBV12-3/TRBV12-4
TGTGCCAGCAGCACGGGACTAGCGGGTTTCTACGAGCAGTACTTC
CASSTGLAGFYEQYF
>-|TRBJ2-1|few|TRBV24-1
TGTGCCACCAGTGATTTCCCCCAGGGAAATCTGTTCTTC
CATSDFPQGNLFF
>TRBD1|TRBJ2-7|few|TRBV6-2/TRBV6-3
TGTGCCAGCAGCCGACAGGGGTCGAGCTCCTACGAGCAGTACTTC
CASSRQGSSSYEQYF
>TRBD1|TRBJ2-7|many|TRBV29-1
TGCAGCGTTGTACCGGGACAGGGGGGACCCGAGCAGTACTTC
CSVVPGQGGPEQYF
>-|TRBJ1-5|many|TRBV27
TGTGCCAGCGCGATTGGCAGGGAGTTTCAGCCCCAGCATTTT
CASAIGREFQPQHF
>-|TRBJ2-7|many|TRBV20-1
TGCAGTGCGAAACTGACCGGACGCTACGAGCAGTACTTC
CSAKLTGRYEQYF
>TRBD1|TRBJ2-5|-|TRBV2
TGTGCCAGCAGAACGACAGGGGCAAGAGAGACCCAGTACTTC
CASRTTGARETQYF
>-|TRBJ2-2|many|TRBV5-6
TGTGCCAGCAGCTTGTGGCCGCACCTGAACACCGGGGAGCTGTTTTTT
CASSLWPHLNTGELFF
>-|TRBJ2-5|-|TRBV20-1
TGCAGTGCTAGAAGTGGAAGCAGCCAAGAGACCCAGTACTTC
CSARSGSSQETQYF
>TRBD2|TRBJ2-7|-|TRBV20-1
TGCAGTGCTCCGTTTAGCGGGAATCTACGCGAGCAGTACTTC
CSAPFSGNLREQYF
>TRBD2|TRBJ2-7|-|TRBV7-2
TGTGCCAGCAGCTTAGACTCTAGCGGGAGATACGAGCAGTACTTC
CASSLDSSGRYEQYF
>-|TRBJ2-5|many|TRBV18
TGTGCCAGCTCACCGGGACTGGGTAATTTGGAGACCCAGTACTTC
CASSPGLGNLETQYF
>-|TRBJ1-6|many|TRBV28
TGTGCCAGCAGTTACGCTGGAAAGCGGCAGGGGAATTCACCCCTCCACTTT
CASSYAGKRQGNSPLHF
>-|TRBJ2-2|-|TRBV6-5
TGTGCCAGCAGTCTCCCGGCAGCGGGTGGCGGGGAGCTGTTTTTT
CASSLPAAGGGELFF
>-|TRBJ1-5|-|TRBV7-2
TGTGCCAGCAGCTTGCCCCAGGGTTCTGGCAATCAGCCCCAGCATTTT
CASSLPQGSGNQPQHF
>TRBD1|TRBJ1-1|many|TRBV5-1
TGCGCCAGCAGCTTGAGCGTGGAGGGGGCGCGGCTGGACACTGAAGCTTTCTTT
CASSLSVEGARLDTEAFF
>TRBD2|TRBJ2-5|-|TRBV18
TGTGCCAGCTCATTTCGACTAGCTCTGGAGACCCAGTACTTC
CASSFRLALETQYF
>-|TRBJ1-4|few|TRBV9
TGTGCCAGCAGCGTAGCACCCGGAACTAATGAAAAACTGTTTTTT
CASSVAPGTNEKLFF
>-|TRBJ2-4|few|TRBV6-2/TRBV6-3
TGTGCCAGCAGTCCTACGGGGGCGAACATTCAGTACTTC
CASSPTGANIQYF
>TRBD1|TRBJ2-5|many|TRBV29-1
TGCAGCGTTCGGACAGGGCAAGAGACCCAGTACTTC
CSVRTGQETQYF
>-|TRBJ2-7|few|TRBV21-1
TGTGCCAGCAGCCCTCCATACGAGCAGTACTTC
CASSPPYEQYF
>-|TRBJ1-1|many|TRBV18
TGTGCCAGCTCAAAACTCAGCGACGACACTGAAGCTTTCTTT
CASSKLSDDTEAFF
>-|TRBJ1-2|-|TRBV5-6
TGTGCCAGCAGCTTGGTCAGGGGCGGCTATGGCTACTCCTTC
CASSLVRGGYGYSF
>-|TRBJ1-3|many|TRBV29-1
TGCAGCGTTGAAGTCACAGGACAGCCTGGAAACACCATATATTTT
CSVEVTGQPGNTIYF
>TRBD1|TRBJ2-2|many|TRBV20-1
TGCAGTGCTCGAAAGGGACAGGGGATAGGCACCGGGGAGCTGTTTTTT
CSARKGQGIGTGELFF
>-|TRBJ2-2|few|TRBV5-1
TGCGCCAGCAGCTTTAACTCGGTCGCAACCGGGGAGCTGTTTTTT
CASSFNSVATGELFF
>TRBD1|TRBJ2-1|many|TRBV11-1
TGTGCCAGCAGCGGGGGACAGGGGTTTCTGGATGAGCAGTTCTTC
CASSGGQGFLDEQFF
>TRBD1|TRBJ2-7|many|TRBV19
TGTGCCAGTAAAGTCGGATTGACAGGGACCTACGAGCAGTACTTC
CASKVGLTGTYEQYF
>-|TRBJ1-3|few|TRBV5-1
TGCGCCAGCAGCTTGGAATGGAGGTCCCCTTACACAACCTCTGGAAACACCATATATTTT
CASSLEWRSPYTTSGNTIYF
>-|TRBJ1-3|many|TRBV7-2
TGTGCCAGCAGGAGGGGGATGAGCTCTGGAAACACCATATATTTT
CASRRGMSSGNTIYF